This T cell receptor beta chain was recovered during a study of T cells after posttransplantation cyclophosphamide. Broader study findings: Tissue-infiltrating T cells from skin or gut overlapped little with blood T cells. Recipient CMV seropositivity and CMV reactivation strongly tracked TRB clonality. Later blood repertoires were often dominated by clones from the donor CD8+ memory compartment.

The V gene end was trimmed by 5 bases and the J gene end by 5 bases; junction bases not matched to a gene: 4. The CDR3 covers 14 residues. The germline V gene has CDR1 MNHEY and CDR2 SMNVEV (reference sequence). Busulfan-fludarabine conditioning, marrow transplant, and cyclophosphamide on days +3 and +4 were administered. Assay used: immunoSEQ multiplex PCR; TCRdb lists only in-frame clones, some missing. The data contain some 20,000 clones, around 90% of them singletons. Points on this clone: The antigen is undetermined.

The rearrangement joins TRBV27 to TRBJ2-7, with 12 bases lining up with TRBD2. The material sequenced was PBMCs, taken after allogeneic stem cell transplant with posttransplant cyclophosphamide. This sequence originates from a female patient aged 40-49 years who received an allogeneic stem cell transplant from a related donor, was CMV-positive, and had no GVHD. Some T cells could come from the graft donor. Here the CDR3 DNA reads TGTGCCAGCAGTACCCTAGCGGGAGGGGACGAGCAGTACTTC. Its protein product is CASSTLAGGDEQYF.